This T cell receptor beta chain originates from a study of blood T cell repertoires in COVID-19. About the research overall: The cDNA or gDNA used as material had been derived from T cells, B-cell-depleted T cells, or PBMCs.

TCRdb keeps only in-frame clones here, not all; method: immunoSEQ multiplex PCR. The sample has around 200,000 clones; 90% are singletons. Sequencing was performed on peripheral blood. This clonotype was sampled from a man over 45 with acute or convalescent COVID-19.

The chain's CDR3 is CASSIGYATNEKLFF. CDR3 sequence (DNA): TGTGCCAGTAGTATCGGGTACGCAACTAATGAAAAACTGTTTTTT. The gene calls are TRBV19 and TRBJ1-4; D ambiguous. Per germline, CDR1 LNHDA and CDR2 SQIVND (reference sequence). CDR3 length equals 15 residues. Trimming shortened V by 3 bases and J by 0 bases, and 8 bases separated the two germline ends.